Listed below are T cell receptor beta chains from one sample, sequenced in a study of OX40 agonist ivuxolimab in advanced cancers. The protocol was immunoSEQ multiplex PCR, while the TCRdb copy is restricted to in-frame clones and leaves out a portion. The sample comprises about 21,000 clones, roughly 80% of which are singletons, and roughly 29% rests with the top ten. Source: CD4+ or CD8+ T cells sorted from blood, taken in a trial of the OX40 agonist ivuxolimab. The source is an adult with an advanced solid tumor such as melanoma, head and neck, liver or kidney cancer. CDR3s include the opening cysteine and the closing phenylalanine or tryptophan. A D gene is named only where the DNA matches it firmly. A row's size may be missing; if present it is once, few, many or a size class.

size: .
length: 11
D: .
V: TRBV5-6
J: TRBJ2-5
DNA: TGTGCCAGCAGGAGAGGGGAGACCCAGTACTTC
CDR3: CASRRGETQYF

size: .
length: 17
D: TRBD2
V: TRBV29-1
J: TRBJ2-3
DNA: TGCAGCGTTGACCCCTTTCTGCGGGAGGGCCTCACAGATACGCAGTATTTT
CDR3: CSVDPFLREGLTDTQYF

size: .
length: 18
D: .
V: TRBV6-1
J: TRBJ1-1
DNA: TGTGCCAGCAGTGAGAGGGTTTGGGACCCACGCGGGAGGCCTGAAGCTTTCTTT
CDR3: CASSERVWDPRGRPEAFF

size: .
length: 11
D: .
V: TRBV20-1
J: TRBJ1-1
DNA: TGCAGTGCTGGCCCGGGGGGTGAAGCTTTCTTT
CDR3: CSAGPGGEAFF

size: .
length: 14
D: .
V: TRBV28
J: TRBJ2-3
DNA: TGTGCCAGCAGTTCCATAATTCCCGAAGATACGCAGTATTTT
CDR3: CASSSIIPEDTQYF

size: .
length: 14
D: TRBD1
V: TRBV30
J: TRBJ1-2
DNA: TGTGCCTGGAGTACCGGGACAGGGCACTATGGCTACACCTTC
CDR3: CAWSTGTGHYGYTF

size: .
length: 15
D: .
V: TRBV2
J: TRBJ1-1
DNA: TGTGCCAGCAGTGACGGCGCCGGCTCAAACACTGAAGCTTTCTTT
CDR3: CASSDGAGSNTEAFF

size: .
length: 15
D: .
V: TRBV27
J: TRBJ1-5
DNA: TGTGCCAGCAGTTTATCGGTGCGGACTAATCAGCCCCAGCATTTT
CDR3: CASSLSVRTNQPQHF

size: .
length: 18
D: TRBD2
V: TRBV4-1
J: TRBJ2-3
DNA: TGCGCCAGCAGCCAAGTGAGGACTAGCGGATCCCAGAGGGATACGCAGTATTTT
CDR3: CASSQVRTSGSQRDTQYF

size: .
length: 19
D: TRBD2
V: TRBV9
J: TRBJ2-2
DNA: TGTGCCAGCAGCGTAGAGCGACTAGCGGGAGCAACGAACACCGGGGAGCTGTTTTTT
CDR3: CASSVERLAGATNTGELFF

size: .
length: 14
D: .
V: TRBV5-6
J: TRBJ1-5
DNA: TGTGCCAGCAGCTTGCGTGCGGGCAATCAGCCCCAGCATTTT
CDR3: CASSLRAGNQPQHF

size: once
length: 13
D: TRBD1
V: TRBV5-6
J: TRBJ1-2
DNA: TGTGCCAGCAGCTGGAGGACAGGGGGCGGCTACACCTTC
CDR3: CASSWRTGGGYTF

size: .
length: 13
D: .
V: TRBV5-6
J: TRBJ2-3
DNA: TGTGCCAGCGCACAGGTTAGCACAGATACGCAGTATTTT
CDR3: CASAQVSTDTQYF

size: .
length: 11
D: .
V: TRBV6-5
J: TRBJ2-1
DNA: TGTGCCAGCACTGAGTTCGGTGAGCAGTTCTTC
CDR3: CASTEFGEQFF

size: .
length: 13
D: .
V: TRBV7-9
J: TRBJ2-7
DNA: TGTGCCAGCCGGGACTGGGTCTCCTACGAGCAGTACTTC
CDR3: CASRDWVSYEQYF

size: few
length: 13
D: .
V: TRBV6-1
J: TRBJ2-6
DNA: TGTGCCAGCAGTGAGGGGGAATCCAACGTCCTGACTTTC
CDR3: CASSEGESNVLTF

size: .
length: 14
D: .
V: TRBV13
J: TRBJ2-5
DNA: TGTGCCAGCAGCTTATGGGGTTTAGGAGAGACCCAGTACTTC
CDR3: CASSLWGLGETQYF

size: once
length: 15
D: TRBD1
V: TRBV19
J: TRBJ2-1
DNA: TGTGCCAGTAGTGTAACTGACAGGGCCTACAATGAGCAGTTCTTC
CDR3: CASSVTDRAYNEQFF

size: .
length: 17
D: .
V: TRBV27
J: TRBJ2-1
DNA: TGTGCCAGCAGATTCTCCGTAGCGGATAGCTCCTACAATGAGCAGTTCTTC
CDR3: CASRFSVADSSYNEQFF

size: .
length: 15
D: TRBD1
V: TRBV7-3
J: TRBJ1-2
DNA: TGTGCCAGCAGCTCGTGGGGAGGGGGCGAGGATGGCTACACCTTC
CDR3: CASSSWGGGEDGYTF

size: .
length: 15
D: .
V: TRBV19
J: TRBJ1-5
DNA: TGTGCCAGTAGTATTCTTCCGGTCGTCAATCAGCCCCAGCATTTT
CDR3: CASSILPVVNQPQHF

size: .
length: 13
D: TRBD2
V: TRBV7-8
J: TRBJ2-7
DNA: TGTGCCAGCAGCTTCCGGCTAGCGGACGAGCAGTACTTC
CDR3: CASSFRLADEQYF

size: .
length: 13
D: .
V: TRBV11-2
J: TRBJ1-5
DNA: TGTGCCAGCAGCCTCGGGACATCCGAGCCCCAGCATTTT
CDR3: CASSLGTSEPQHF

size: .
length: 12
D: .
V: TRBV28
J: TRBJ1-5
DNA: TGTGCCAGCAGTTGGGGCAATCAGCCCCAGCATTTT
CDR3: CASSWGNQPQHF

size: .
length: 14
D: .
V: TRBV6-1
J: TRBJ1-1
DNA: TGTGCCAGCAGTGTTAGAGACGAGAACACTGAAGCTTTCTTT
CDR3: CASSVRDENTEAFF

size: .
length: 15
D: TRBD1
V: TRBV5-6
J: TRBJ1-1
DNA: TGTGCCAGCAGCCTCTTGGCAGGGGGCCACACTGAAGCTTTCTTT
CDR3: CASSLLAGGHTEAFF

size: .
length: 17
D: TRBD2
V: TRBV5-4
J: TRBJ2-2
DNA: TGTGCCAGCAGCTTGGGGGGCCCTAGCGGGACGGGCGGGGAGCTGTTTTTT
CDR3: CASSLGGPSGTGGELFF

size: .
length: 13
D: .
V: TRBV19
J: TRBJ2-7
DNA: TGTGCCAGTAGTGCGACTAGTGGCTACGAGCAGTACTTC
CDR3: CASSATSGYEQYF

size: .
length: 14
D: .
V: TRBV9
J: TRBJ1-4
DNA: TGTGCCAGCAGCCTGACACCTTATAATGAAAAACTGTTTTTT
CDR3: CASSLTPYNEKLFF

size: .
length: 15
D: .
V: TRBV2
J: TRBJ2-7
DNA: TGTGCCAGCAGTGAAGCTGGCAGGAGGACCTACGAGCAGTACTTC
CDR3: CASSEAGRRTYEQYF

size: .
length: 15
D: TRBD2
V: TRBV7-9
J: TRBJ2-5
DNA: TGTGCCAGCAGCGATAGACTAGCGCACAAAGAGACCCAGTACTTC
CDR3: CASSDRLAHKETQYF

size: once
length: 14
D: .
V: TRBV19
J: TRBJ1-4
DNA: TGTGCCACCCGCAGCCAGGGCGCGGCTGAAAAACTGTTTTTT
CDR3: CATRSQGAAEKLFF

size: .
length: 14
D: .
V: TRBV7-9
J: TRBJ2-1
DNA: TGTGCCAGCAGCTTAAACCTCGGGGGACATGAGCAGTTCTTC
CDR3: CASSLNLGGHEQFF

size: .
length: 15
D: .
V: TRBV15
J: TRBJ2-7
DNA: TGTGCCACCAGCCTTGACAGGACGAGCTCCTACGAGCAGTACTTC
CDR3: CATSLDRTSSYEQYF

size: .
length: 12
D: TRBD1
V: TRBV5-4
J: TRBJ1-2
DNA: TGTGCCAGCAGCCTCGGGACAGCTGGCTACACCTTC
CDR3: CASSLGTAGYTF

size: .
length: 15
D: .
V: TRBV15
J: TRBJ1-4
DNA: TGTGCCACCAGCAGAGATCGAGGGGATGGTGAAAAACTGTTTTTT
CDR3: CATSRDRGDGEKLFF

size: .
length: 16
D: TRBD2
V: TRBV7-2
J: TRBJ2-3
DNA: TGTGCCAGCAGCTTGGGGGCGGGAGGGCCGTCAGATACGCAGTATTTT
CDR3: CASSLGAGGPSDTQYF

size: .
length: 13
D: .
V: TRBV5-1
J: TRBJ2-1
DNA: TGCGCCAGCAGCTCCCGACCCGAGAATGAGCAGTTCTTC
CDR3: CASSSRPENEQFF

size: .
length: 14
D: .
V: TRBV7-9
J: TRBJ2-3
DNA: TGTGCCAGCAGCTCAGGGCAGGGTGCAGATACGCAGTATTTT
CDR3: CASSSGQGADTQYF

size: .
length: 16
D: TRBD2
V: TRBV4-2
J: TRBJ2-7
DNA: TGTGCCAGCAGCCAAGAAGCTCCGGGAGGTAGCTACGAGCAGTACTTC
CDR3: CASSQEAPGGSYEQYF

size: once
length: 15
D: TRBD2
V: TRBV6-5
J: TRBJ2-1
DNA: TGTGCCAGCAGTCTGTCGGGACTAACCCACAATGAGCAGTTCTTC
CDR3: CASSLSGLTHNEQFF

size: .
length: 14
D: TRBD1
V: TRBV25-1
J: TRBJ1-2
DNA: TGTGCCAGCAGTTGGACAGGACCCTACTATGGCTACACCTTC
CDR3: CASSWTGPYYGYTF

size: .
length: 12
D: .
V: TRBV4-2
J: TRBJ2-7
DNA: TGTGCCAGCAGCCCAGGAGGCTACGAGCAGTACTTC
CDR3: CASSPGGYEQYF

size: .
length: 14
D: .
V: TRBV7-9
J: TRBJ2-5
DNA: TGTGCCAGCAGCCCGCGGGACAGCCAAGAGACCCAGTACTTC
CDR3: CASSPRDSQETQYF

size: once
length: 14
D: .
V: TRBV25-1
J: TRBJ1-1
DNA: TGTGCCAGCAGTTCCTATTCCCGGGGGACTGAAGCTTTCTTT
CDR3: CASSSYSRGTEAFF

size: .
length: 12
D: .
V: TRBV29-1
J: TRBJ2-7
DNA: TGCAGCGTTGTCGGGGGTCCCTACGAGCAGTACTTC
CDR3: CSVVGGPYEQYF

size: .
length: 12
D: TRBD1
V: TRBV7-3
J: TRBJ2-7
DNA: TGTGCCAGCAGTCTAGGGACAGGCGAGCAGTACTTC
CDR3: CASSLGTGEQYF

size: .
length: 15
D: .
V: TRBV2
J: TRBJ2-7
DNA: TGTGCCAGCAGTGAAGCTGGCAGGAGGACCTACGAGCAGTACTTC
CDR3: CASSEAGRRTYEQYF

size: once
length: 16
D: TRBD1
V: TRBV18
J: TRBJ1-2
DNA: TGTGCCAGCTCACCCCCCGGGGACAGGGGGCCCTATGGCTACACCTTC
CDR3: CASSPPGDRGPYGYTF

size: once
length: 16
D: .
V: TRBV13
J: TRBJ2-3
DNA: TGTGCCAGCAGCTTAATTAGCAGGCTTAGCACAGATACGCAGTATTTT
CDR3: CASSLISRLSTDTQYF

size: .
length: 14
D: .
V: TRBV5-6
J: TRBJ1-2
DNA: TGTGCCAGCAGCTTGGTGGGGGGGCCAGATGGCTACACCTTC
CDR3: CASSLVGGPDGYTF

size: .
length: 14
D: .
V: TRBV11-3
J: TRBJ2-3
DNA: TGTGCCAGCAGCTTAGGCAGGGACGGGGATACGCAGTATTTT
CDR3: CASSLGRDGDTQYF

size: once
length: 15
D: .
V: TRBV9
J: TRBJ1-4
DNA: TGTGCCAGCAGCGTAACCGGCAGGGCTAATGAAAAACTGTTTTTT
CDR3: CASSVTGRANEKLFF

size: once
length: 13
D: TRBD1
V: TRBV6-6
J: TRBJ1-1
DNA: TGTGCCAGCAGTTACCAGACAGGGGGGGAAGCTTTCTTT
CDR3: CASSYQTGGEAFF

size: .
length: 12
D: .
V: TRBV30
J: TRBJ2-5
DNA: TGTGCCTGGAGTGTATTACGGGAGACCCAGTACTTC
CDR3: CAWSVLRETQYF

size: .
length: 13
D: .
V: TRBV27
J: TRBJ2-7
DNA: TGTGCCAGCAGTTCCGGACAGTTTTCCGAGCAGTACTTC
CDR3: CASSSGQFSEQYF

size: once
length: 14
D: .
V: TRBV7-9
J: TRBJ2-1
DNA: TGTGCCAGCAGACCGGGACTAGGGGGCAGTGAGCAGTTCTTC
CDR3: CASRPGLGGSEQFF

size: .
length: 17
D: .
V: TRBV14
J: TRBJ1-3
DNA: TGTGCCAGCAGCCAGGACTCGCGGCCCGGGTTTGGAAACACCATATATTTT
CDR3: CASSQDSRPGFGNTIYF

size: medium-sized
length: 15
D: .
V: TRBV4-2
J: TRBJ1-5
DNA: TGTGCCAGCAGCCAAGAACAGGTTAGCAATCAGCCCCAGCATTTT
CDR3: CASSQEQVSNQPQHF